Presented here are 28 T cell receptor beta chains from one specimen sequenced in a study of cytomegalovirus exposure and HLA in healthy donors. It was with 60 Vbeta and 13 Jbeta primers that the PCR ran. Sequencing was performed with immunoSEQ multiplex PCR; in TCRdb, only in-frame clones are kept and a portion is missing. The sample consists of around 150,000 clones, roughly three quarters of them appearing once. Material: PBMCs. These receptor sequences come from a woman aged 40 to 50 in good health and CMV-seronegative.

This clone was seen a handful of times. The chain employs TRBV28 and TRBJ1-3; D may be TRBD1 (5 bases). Trimming removed 5 bases from V and 4 bases from J, with 9 bases in between. There are 13 residues in the CDR3. Germline CDR1 MDHEN, CDR2 SYDVKM. The DNA for the CDR3 is TGTGCCAGCAGTCCGACAGTAGGAAACACCATATATTTT. Residues: CASSPTVGNTIYF.

This chain joins TRBV7-8 and TRBJ1-2; no firm D call. This CDR3 contains 12 residues. V lost 2 bases, J lost 5 bases, and 6 bases lay in between. In germline, CDR1 is SGHVS, CDR2 FQNEAQ. The CDR3 reads CASSLNRYGYTF. CDR3 sequence (DNA): TGTGCCAGCAGCTTAAATCGGTATGGCTACACCTTC.

The chain uses TRBV14 and TRBJ2-7, with D perhaps matching TRBD2 (5 bases). Germline-derived CDR1 and CDR2 are SGHDN and FVKESK. V dropped 4 bases and J dropped 0 bases, with 16 bases sitting between them. The CDR3 runs 16 residues. The CDR3 protein is CASSRYGVMSSYEQYF. DNA of the CDR3: TGTGCCAGCAGCCGTTACGGGGTTATGAGCTCCTACGAGCAGTACTTC.

The sample holds a few counts of this clone. The V gene is TRBV6-6, the J gene TRBJ1-1; D remains unclear. Germline V lookup: CDR1 MNHNY, CDR2 SVGAGI (reference sequence). This CDR3 has 13 residues. V lost 0 bases and J lost 2, with 4 bases in between. CDR3 bases: TGTGCCAGCAGTTACTCCTATAACACTGAAGCTTTCTTT. Translation: CASSYSYNTEAFF.

The CDR3 is CASSYSTQNTEAFF. The CDR3 nucleotides are TGTGCCAGCAGTTACAGCACGCAGAACACTGAAGCTTTCTTT. The gene calls are TRBV6-5 and TRBJ1-1; no definite D call. Trimming took 2 bases from V and 1 from J, leaving 8 bases between them. Germline values: CDR1 MNHEY, CDR2 SVGAGI. The CDR3 sequence is 14 residues long.

The V gene is TRBV7-2, the J gene TRBJ1-1, with D maybe TRBD1 (5 bases). Germline lookup yields CDR1 SGHTA and CDR2 FQGNSA. With 5 bases removed from V and 4 bases from J, the gap between germline ends came to 17 bases. CDR3 length: 15 amino acids. The CDR3 DNA is TGTGCCAGCAGCCTTTCTCCCAGGGCGTCCACTGAAGCTTTCTTT. This gives the protein CASSLSPRASTEAFF.

The chain carries TRBV28 and TRBJ2-2, with D possibly matching TRBD2 (5 bases). Trimming took 5 bases from V and 0 from J, leaving 16 bases between them. Germline CDR1 and CDR2: MDHEN and SYDVKM. The CDR3 totals 17 residues. Here the CDR3 DNA reads TGTGCCAGCAGTCTCACAACGGGATATGCGAACACCGGGGAGCTGTTTTTT. As protein: CASSLTTGYANTGELFF.

The gene calls are TRBV5-4 and TRBJ1-4; 9 bases align to TRBD1. V gave up 0 bases and J gave up 7 bases; unmatched junction bases: 4. Germline-derived CDR1 and CDR2 are SGHNT and YYREEE (reference sequence). The CDR3 has 15 amino acids. CDR3: CASSLAVDRGEKLFF. CDR3 DNA sequence: TGTGCCAGCAGCTTGGCGGTGGACAGGGGTGAAAAACTGTTTTTT.

A few counts support this clone. CDR3 sequence reads: CASSLGQGTLNSEAFF. The CDR3 DNA is TGTGCCAGCAGCCTCGGACAGGGCACCCTGAATTCTGAAGCTTTCTTT. This chain uses TRBV5-4 with TRBJ1-1; 8 bases match TRBD1. Germline CDR1 and CDR2: SGHNT and YYREEE (reference sequence). The CDR3 sequence is 16 residues long. V lost 4 bases and J lost 6; bases outside the gene matches: 14.

The chain is built from TRBV28 and TRBJ1-2; D unclear. Trimming pared 7 bases from V and 13 bases from J, leaving 22 bases between. The CDR3 loop spans 13 amino acids. CDR1 MDHEN and CDR2 SYDVKM come from the germline V gene. The DNA of the CDR3 is TGTGCCAGCACCCTAAATCTTGGGCGGGCCGCCACCTTC. Translating gives CASTLNLGRAATF.

This chain's CDR3 is CAWSWQGLLRTGNTIYF. For the CDR3, the DNA is TGTGCCTGGAGTTGGCAGGGACTGCTCAGGACTGGAAACACCATATATTTT. The J gene is TRBJ1-3, the V gene TRBV30; a possible D gene is TRBD1 (5 bases). The germline V gene encodes CDR1 GTSNPN and CDR2 SVGIG (reference sequence). The ends were cut back, 2 bases at V and 2 bases at J, with 19 bases in the middle. The CDR3 contains 17 residues.

This clone was seen more than once but under ten times. The V gene is TRBV2, the J gene TRBJ1-6; TRBD1 aligns across 7 bases. Germline V gene data show CDR1 as SNHLY and CDR2 as FYNNEI. The CDR3 totals 14 residues. The ends lost 3 bases at V and 19 bases at J; junction bases unmatched: 15. CDR3 nucleotides: TGTGCCAGCAGTGATACCCGGACAGGCAGTGAACTTCACTTT. It translates to CASSDTRTGSELHF.

V is TRBV5-1 and J is TRBJ2-7; a weak D match, TRBD1 (5 bases). This CDR3 has 15 residues. Per the germline V gene, CDR1 is SGHRS and CDR2 is YFSETQ. V shed 1 base and J shed 0 bases, with 11 bases lying between them. The CDR3 DNA is TGCGCCAGCAGCTTGACAGGCCCCAGCTCCTACGAGCAGTACTTC. Amino acids: CASSLTGPSSYEQYF.

The V gene is TRBV2, the J gene TRBJ2-5; possible D gene TRBD1, 5 bases. Trimming took 3 bases from V and 5 from J, leaving 10 bases between them. This CDR3 has 13 amino acids. Germline lookup yields CDR1 SNHLY and CDR2 FYNNEI. In DNA form, the CDR3 reads TGTGCCAGCAGTGACCAGGGTCTGGAGACCCAGTACTTC. Protein: CASSDQGLETQYF. Supplemented by reference TRBV2 and TRBJ2-5, the full variable domain reads EPEVTQTPSHQVTQMGQEVILRCVPISNHLYFYWYRQILGQKVEFLVSFYNNEISEKSEIFDDQFSVERPDGSNFTLKIRSTKLEDSAMYFCASSDQGLETQYFGPGTRLLVL.

This chain links TRBV6-4 with TRBJ2-6; 8 bases are shared with TRBD1. J lost 0 bases, V lost 5 bases, and 9 bases had no gene match. The germline CDR1 and CDR2 sequences are MRHNA and SNTAGT. The CDR3 is 18 residues long. In nucleotides, the CDR3 is TGTGCCAGCAGTAAGGGACAGGCAACGATCTCTGGGGCCAACGTCCTGACTTTC. It yields the protein CASSKGQATISGANVLTF.

This clone was found a few times. The chain uses TRBV5-1 and TRBJ2-2, with 7 bases identical to TRBD1. The germline CDR1 and CDR2 sequences are SGHRS and YFSETQ. The ends lost 5 bases at V and 1 base at J; junction bases unmatched: 2. The CDR3 totals 14 residues. The CDR3 region has the DNA TGCGCCAGCAGAGACAGGGAGAACACCGGGGAGCTGTTTTTT. It yields the protein CASRDRENTGELFF.

The J gene is TRBJ1-5, the V gene TRBV10-3, with D possibly TRBD1 on 5 matching bases. This CDR3 comprises 14 residues. Germline V gives CDR1 ENHRY, CDR2 SYGVKD. Trimming shortened V by 2 bases and J by 11 bases, and 16 bases separated the two germline ends. The DNA for the CDR3 is TGTGCCATCAGTGAGGGGGGGGTCCCTCCAGCCCAGCATTTT. Its protein product is CAISEGGVPPAQHF.

CDR3: CATSSRPGTGALGAFF. In DNA form, the CDR3 reads TGTGCCACCAGCAGCAGACCGGGGACAGGGGCTTTGGGGGCTTTCTTT. J is TRBJ1-1 and V is TRBV15, with TRBD1 identical over 10 bases. CDR1 LNHNV and CDR2 YYDKDF come from the germline V gene (reference sequence). CDR3 length: 16 amino acids. J was trimmed by 11 bases and V by 3 bases; bases with no gene match: 15.

The CDR3, as DNA: TGTGCCAGCAGCGGGCAGGGTACGGCTGGAAACACCATATATTTT. Residues: CASSGQGTAGNTIYF. The chain combines TRBV9 with TRBJ1-3; maybe TRBD1 (5 bases). The germline V gene encodes CDR1 SGDLS and CDR2 YYNGEE. The V gene lost 3 bases and the J gene lost 2 bases, with 12 bases spanning the gap. The CDR3 is made up of 15 amino acids. The variable domain in full, completed from reference TRBV9 and TRBJ1-3, reads DSGVTQTPKHLITATGQRVTLRCSPRSGDLSVYWYQQSLDQGLQFLIQYYNGEERAKGNILERFSAQQFPDLHSELNLSSLELGDSALYFCASSGQGTAGNTIYFGEGSWLTVV.

This clone has a handful of counts. The V call is TRBV19, the J call TRBJ1-1, with D perhaps matching TRBD1 (5 bases). Germline V gene data show CDR1 as LNHDA and CDR2 as SQIVND (reference sequence). There are 14 residues in the CDR3. Trimming pared 7 bases from V and 3 bases from J, leaving 15 bases between. The CDR3 is CASTWGGGYTEAFF. CDR3 bases: TGTGCCAGTACTTGGGGGGGAGGGTACACTGAAGCTTTCTTT.

This clone was found once. The CDR3 sequence: CASSFPNQAYEQYF. CDR3 bases: TGTGCCAGCAGCTTTCCCAACCAGGCCTACGAGCAGTACTTC. This rearrangement joins TRBV11-2 to TRBJ2-7; D not resolved. There are 14 residues in the CDR3. V lost 3 bases and J 2 bases, leaving 11 bases between the germline ends. Germline values: CDR1 SGHAT, CDR2 FQNNGV.

This clone was picked up a small number of times. This chain links TRBV6-5 with TRBJ1-1; D is unresolved. Trimming left V 8 bases short and J 4 bases short, with 11 bases between. CDR1 and CDR2 from the germline V gene are MNHEY and SVGAGI. The CDR3 sequence is 12 residues long. The CDR3 spells CASATVGTEAFF. The CDR3, as DNA: TGTGCCAGCGCTACAGTCGGCACTGAAGCTTTCTTT.

On this clone: Sequence at one end of the junction differs from germline and may be a read error. The chain has TRBV2 and TRBJ2-4, with D maybe TRBD2 (6 bases). This CDR3 contains 14 residues. CDR1 and CDR2 from the germline V gene are SNHLY and FYNNEI. The CDR3 DNA reads as TGTGCCAGCAGCGGGCTGGGGGGATCTAACATTCGGTACTTC. This encodes CASSGLGGSNIRYF.

The chain employs TRBV6-5 and TRBJ2-5, with D maybe TRBD2 (5 bases). Trimming removed 9 bases from V and 7 bases from J, with 21 bases in between. Germline lookup yields CDR1 MNHEY and CDR2 SVGAGI. The CDR3 has 14 residues. CDR3 sequence: CASKWTLGSGTQYF. CDR3 nucleotide sequence: TGTGCCAGTAAATGGACTCTTGGGTCGGGGACCCAGTACTTC.

Worth noting for this clone: At one end the junction does not follow the germline gene, possibly because of a read error. The rearrangement uses TRBV25-1 and TRBJ1-1; 9 nucleotides align to TRBD1. In germline, CDR1 is MGHDK, CDR2 SYGVNS. The CDR3 has 15 amino acids. The CDR3 loop is CASSHPGTGNPEAFF. CDR3 nucleotide sequence: TGTGCCAGCAGCCATCCCGGGACAGGGAACCCTGAAGCTTTCTTT.

In DNA form, the CDR3 reads TGTGCCAGTAGTATACAGGGACAGGGAAACCCACCCCTCCACTTT. It translates to CASSIQGQGNPPLHF. This chain uses TRBV19 with TRBJ1-6; 9 bases fit TRBD1. The CDR3 sequence is 15 residues long. Trimming at V came to 2 bases and at J to 11 bases, leaving 7 bases not matched to a gene. The germline V gene has CDR1 LNHDA and CDR2 SQIVND (reference sequence).

The rearrangement uses TRBV19 and TRBJ2-1, with 12 positions matching TRBD2. Looked up from germline, CDR1 is LNHDA and CDR2 is SQIVND (reference sequence). V lost 5 bases and J lost 7; bases outside the gene matches: 9. The CDR3 runs to 16 residues. CDR3 amino acids: CASSASGGASRNEQFF. In DNA form, the CDR3 reads TGTGCCAGTAGTGCTAGCGGGGGGGCTTCGAGGAATGAGCAGTTCTTC.

This chain connects TRBV5-1 to TRBJ1-1; 8 bases are shared with TRBD1. CDR1 and CDR2 from the germline V gene are SGHRS and YFSETQ. With 5 bases clipped from V and 4 bases from J, the junction kept 10 bases outside the gene matches. This CDR3 spans 15 amino acids. The CDR3 region has the DNA TGCGCCAGCAGGAAATCAGGGGGCGCGAGCACTGAAGCTTTCTTT. Its translation is CASRKSGGASTEAFF.